This T cell receptor beta chain is drawn from a study of regulatory T cells in long-lasting Graves disease. At the level of the study: Persistent Graves' disease denoted over 5 years of antithyroid drugs plus positive TSH receptor antibodies.

Sample time point: persistent/refractory GD, antithyroid drugs over 5 years with positive TRAb. Making the TCR library involved RNA that had been extracted from PBMCs. This clonotype was detected a few times. CDR3 regions were amplified by Arm-PCR using iRepertoire HTBI primers to build TCR beta libraries. In the study's own analysis: Looking across samples, the authors found 55 to 70 TRBV and 15 or so TRBJ segments. TCRdb reprocessed the multiplex PCR reads with MiXCR, giving one entry per CDR3 protein. In this record, the V and J calls reflect TCRdb's handling and not the investigators' own analysis. The repertoire holds 700,000 or so distinct CDR3 sequences, with 30% as singletons. CDR1 is SNHLY, CDR2 FYNNEI, per germline. The CDR3 is 16 amino acids. V was pared by 1 base and J by 2 bases, with 12 bases between.

This TCR derives from a female donor with Graves disease. The J gene is TRBJ1-5, the V gene TRBV2, with D unclear. This specimen consisted of peripheral blood mononuclear cells (PBMCs), obtained when the disease was refractory, from a patient treated with antithyroid drugs. As DNA, the CDR3 is TGTGCCAGCAGTGAAGGGGCGGGCTTCGGCAATCAGCCCCAGCATTTT. Translation: CASSEGAGFGNQPQHF.